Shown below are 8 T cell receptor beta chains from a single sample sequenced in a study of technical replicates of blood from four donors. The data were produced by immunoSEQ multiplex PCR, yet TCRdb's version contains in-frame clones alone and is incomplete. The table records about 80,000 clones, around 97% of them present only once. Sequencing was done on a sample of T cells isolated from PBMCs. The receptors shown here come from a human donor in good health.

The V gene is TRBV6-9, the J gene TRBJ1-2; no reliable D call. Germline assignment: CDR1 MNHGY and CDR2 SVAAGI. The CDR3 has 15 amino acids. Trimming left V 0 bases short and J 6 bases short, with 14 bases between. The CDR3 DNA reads TGTGCCAGCAGTTATTCCGTGCGGATGACGGATGGCTACACCTTC. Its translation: CASSYSVRMTDGYTF.

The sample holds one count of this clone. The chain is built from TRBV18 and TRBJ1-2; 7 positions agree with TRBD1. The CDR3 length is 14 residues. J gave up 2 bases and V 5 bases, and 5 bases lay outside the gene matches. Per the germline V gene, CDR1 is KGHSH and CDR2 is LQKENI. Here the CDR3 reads CASSGGTVNYGYTF. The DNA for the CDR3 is TGTGCCAGCTCAGGGGGGACAGTAAACTATGGCTACACCTTC.

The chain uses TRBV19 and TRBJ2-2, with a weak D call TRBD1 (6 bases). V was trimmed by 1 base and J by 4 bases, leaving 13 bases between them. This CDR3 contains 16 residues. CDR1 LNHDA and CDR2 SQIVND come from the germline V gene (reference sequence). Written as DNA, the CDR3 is TGTGCCAGTAGTATAGGCAGGGGCTTGGGCACCGGGGAGCTGTTTTTT. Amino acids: CASSIGRGLGTGELFF.

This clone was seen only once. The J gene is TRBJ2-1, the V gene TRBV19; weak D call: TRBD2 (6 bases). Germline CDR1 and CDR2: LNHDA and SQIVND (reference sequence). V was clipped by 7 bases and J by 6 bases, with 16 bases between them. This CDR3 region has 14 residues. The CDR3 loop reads CASTAPGEVNEQFF. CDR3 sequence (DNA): TGTGCCAGTACCGCGCCGGGAGAGGTCAATGAGCAGTTCTTC.

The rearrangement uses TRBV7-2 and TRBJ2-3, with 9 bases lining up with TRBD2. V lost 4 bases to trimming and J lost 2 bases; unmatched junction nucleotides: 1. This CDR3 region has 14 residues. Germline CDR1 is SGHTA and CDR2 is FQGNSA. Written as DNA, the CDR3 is TGTGCCAGCAGCTGGGGACTAGCCACAGATACGCAGTATTTT. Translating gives CASSWGLATDTQYF.

CDR3 nucleotides: TGTGCCAGCAGCTTACAGGCTAGCGGGGGCCCCCGAAATGAGCAGTTCTTC. It encodes CASSLQASGGPRNEQFF. The gene calls are TRBV7-3 and TRBJ2-1; 10 positions agree with TRBD2. Germline lookup yields CDR1 SGHTA and CDR2 FQGTGA. The CDR3 extends over 17 amino acids. V shed 2 bases, J shed 7 bases, and the junction held 11 bases outside the gene matches. The complete variable domain, with remaining parts taken from reference TRBV7-3 and TRBJ2-1, reads GAGVSQTPSNKVTEKGKYVELRCDPISGHTALYWYRQSLGQGPEFLIYFQGTGAADDSGLPNDRFFAVRPEGSVSTLKIQRTERGDSAVYLCASSLQASGGPRNEQFFGPGTRLTVL.

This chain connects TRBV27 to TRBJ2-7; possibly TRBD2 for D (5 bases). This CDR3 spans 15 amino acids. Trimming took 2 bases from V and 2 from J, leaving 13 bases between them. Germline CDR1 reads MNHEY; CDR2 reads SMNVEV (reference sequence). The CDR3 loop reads CASSLNGGSAYEQYF. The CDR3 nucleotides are TGTGCCAGCAGTTTAAACGGCGGGTCTGCCTACGAGCAGTACTTC.

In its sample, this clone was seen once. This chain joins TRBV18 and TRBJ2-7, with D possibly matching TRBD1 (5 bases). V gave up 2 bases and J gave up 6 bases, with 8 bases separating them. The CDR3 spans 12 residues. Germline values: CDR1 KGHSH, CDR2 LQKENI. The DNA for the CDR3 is TGTGCCAGCTCACCAGACAGTTCCGAGCAGTACTTC. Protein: CASSPDSSEQYF.